This T cell receptor beta chain was recovered during a study of vaccination and CD4 T cells after COVID-19. Study at large: The makeup of the convalescents was six males and four females, two of them Hispanic.

Treatment given: approximately 10-day PBMC culture with coronavirus spike peptide pools or control peptides (ViraFEST assay). Researchers reported culturing approximately 2 million PBMCs per well with roughly 10 IU/ml IL-2 and 8 to 10 ug/ml peptide pools. Sequencing of cultured CD4+ T cell DNA used the Oncomine TCR Beta short-read assay. TCRdb analysed the PCR reads with MiXCR anew, one entry per CDR3 protein. Seen here are approximately 14,000 distinct CDR3 sequences, approximately 71% observed once, and the top ten hold 18%. A word on this clonotype: Antigen: not known.

The sequenced sample was CD4+ T cells from blood, cultured in vitro. The TCR comes from a human donor who had recovered from COVID-19.

CDR3: CATSRTANTEAFF. CDR3 in DNA: TGTGCCACCAGCAGGACAGCCAACACTGAAGCTTTCTTT. The chain joins TRBV15 to TRBJ1-1, with D perhaps TRBD1 (5 bases). The CDR3 loop spans 13 amino acids. Between the trimmed V and J ends, which lost 3 bases and 2 bases, there was a span of 7 bases. Germline-derived CDR1 and CDR2 are LNHNV and YYDKDF (reference sequence).